This T cell receptor (beta chain) was captured by sequencing in a study of blood T cell repertoires in COVID-19. V lost 7 bases and J lost 0; bases outside the gene matches: 2. This CDR3 is 15 amino acids long. In germline, CDR1 is SGHRS, CDR2 YFSETQ. Participant reports of clinical history set cohort assignment. The repertoire was sequenced with immunoSEQ multiplex PCR; TCRdb's copy has only in-frame clones and lacks some. In the table there are 360,000 or so clones, around 92% of which are singletons. Material: PBMCs or T cells enriched from blood (not recorded which). This chain links TRBV5-1 with TRBJ2-2, with 11 bases matching TRBD1. The TCR sequence derives from a woman aged 25 to 39 who had recovered from COVID-19. CDR3 bases: TGCGCCAGCGGACAGGGGGCAGCGAACACCGGGGAGCTGTTTTTT. Its protein product is CASGQGAANTGELFF.